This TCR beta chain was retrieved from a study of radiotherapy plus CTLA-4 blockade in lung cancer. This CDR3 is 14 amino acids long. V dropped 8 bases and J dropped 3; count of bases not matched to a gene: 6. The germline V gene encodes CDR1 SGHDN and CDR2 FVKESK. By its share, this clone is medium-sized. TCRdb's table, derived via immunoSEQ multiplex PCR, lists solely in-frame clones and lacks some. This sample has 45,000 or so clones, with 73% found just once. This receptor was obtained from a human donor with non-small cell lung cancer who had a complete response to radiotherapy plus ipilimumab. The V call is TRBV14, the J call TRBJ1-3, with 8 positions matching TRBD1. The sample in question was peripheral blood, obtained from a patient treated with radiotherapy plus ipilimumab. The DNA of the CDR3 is TGTGCCAGCGCTATCGGGACAGGTGGAAACACCATATATTTT. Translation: CASAIGTGGNTIYF.